These 8 T cell receptor beta chains share one sample of origin, sequenced in a study of cytomegalovirus exposure and HLA in healthy donors. A multiplex PCR was run with 60 Vbeta primers and 13 Jbeta primers. Generated by immunoSEQ multiplex PCR, the TCRdb table keeps only in-frame clones and is missing some. This table holds some 130,000 clones, around three quarters found once. Sequencing used PBMCs. Every receptor here comes from a man aged 25-45 years in good health.

This clone was counted a few times. The chain joins TRBV5-6 to TRBJ2-7, with D uncertain. This CDR3 is built from 12 residues. Germline assignment: CDR1 SGHDT and CDR2 YYEEEE. The V gene lost 1 base and the J gene lost 3 bases, with 5 bases spanning the gap. The chain's CDR3 is CASSLYYYEQYF. The CDR3 coding sequence is TGTGCCAGCAGCTTGTATTACTACGAGCAGTACTTC.

This clone was detected once. The chain is built from TRBV12-5 and TRBJ2-3, with 7 bases identical to TRBD2. The length of the CDR3 is 15 residues. CDR1 LGHNT and CDR2 FRNRAP come from the germline V gene. V lost 5 bases to trimming and J lost 0 bases; unmatched junction nucleotides: 5. CDR3 amino acids: CASGLLAGSTDTQYF. DNA of the CDR3: TGTGCTAGTGGTCTGTTAGCGGGTAGCACAGATACGCAGTATTTT.

V usage is TRBV4-3 and J usage is TRBJ2-7; TRBD2 matches 14 bases. Trimming cost V 1 base and J 6 bases; bases outside gene matches: 5. The CDR3 loop spans 16 amino acids. Germline CDR1 and CDR2: LGHNA and YSLEER. CDR3 nucleotide sequence: TGCGCCAGCAGCCAAGGGGGACTAGCGGGAGTCTCCGAGCAGTACTTC. Residues: CASSQGGLAGVSEQYF.

The rearrangement uses TRBV6-1 and TRBJ2-1, with TRBD2 matching 11 bases. CDR3 length: 22 residues. V gave up 1 base and J gave up 5 bases; unmatched junction bases: 22. The germline CDR1 and CDR2 sequences are MNHNS and SASEGT. In DNA, the CDR3 is TGTGCCAGCAGTGAAGTGAGGGTGGGCAGCTACCTTAGCGGGAGGGATAACAATGAGCAGTTCTTC. Translation: CASSEVRVGSYLSGRDNNEQFF.

This clone occurred a few times. V gene TRBV5-1 combines with J gene TRBJ2-1; D remains ambiguous. CDR1 is SGHRS, CDR2 YFSETQ, per germline. The CDR3 totals 15 residues. Between the trimmed V and J ends, which lost 1 base and 0 bases, there was a span of 8 bases. DNA for the CDR3: TGCGCCAGCAGCTTGCGACTGAGCTCCTACAATGAGCAGTTCTTC. Amino acids: CASSLRLSSYNEQFF.

The chain couples TRBV5-1 to TRBJ2-5, with D possibly matching TRBD1 (6 bases). This CDR3 comprises 14 residues. Germline lookup yields CDR1 SGHRS and CDR2 YFSETQ. V was cut by 1 base and J by 3 bases, with 10 bases left in between. Here the CDR3 DNA reads TGCGCCAGCAGCTTGAGCGGACAGAAAGAGACCCAGTACTTC. Its protein product is CASSLSGQKETQYF.

The rearrangement uses TRBV7-2 and TRBJ2-7, with 8 bases aligning to TRBD2. V lost 5 bases and J lost 5; bases outside the gene matches: 8. The CDR3 sequence is 14 residues long. CDR1 and CDR2 (germline): SGHTA, FQGNSA. The CDR3 loop reads CASSPQAGDDEQYF. The DNA of the CDR3 is TGTGCCAGCAGCCCCCAAGCGGGAGACGACGAGCAGTACTTC.

This clone came up a few times. The J gene is TRBJ2-2, the V gene TRBV27; a possible D gene is TRBD2 (5 bases). The germline V gene has CDR1 MNHEY and CDR2 SMNVEV (reference sequence). The CDR3 sequence is 13 residues long. V gave up 3 bases and J gave up 7 bases, with 9 bases separating them. The CDR3 bases are TGTGCCAGCAGTTTTGGTCGGGGCGGGGAGCTGTTTTTT. It yields the protein CASSFGRGGELFF.